These 32 T cell receptor beta chains were sequenced from one sample in a study of control samples from healthy donors and cancer patients. The repertoire was sequenced with immunoSEQ multiplex PCR; TCRdb's copy has only in-frame clones and lacks some. The sample records 170,000 or so clones, 85% to 95% being singletons. Sequencing input: blood. Every receptor here comes from a woman under 30 in good health.

The rearrangement joins TRBV2 to TRBJ1-6; TRBD1 is a possible D gene (5 bases). Trimming stripped 8 bases from V and 4 bases from J, with 12 bases between. The CDR3 loop spans 14 amino acids. Germline CDR1 is SNHLY and CDR2 is FYNNEI. Here the CDR3 reads CASRQRGYNSPLHF. As DNA, the CDR3 is TGTGCCAGCCGGCAAAGGGGATATAATTCACCCCTCCACTTT.

The V and J genes are TRBV5-6 and TRBJ2-5; D is unclear. Germline CDR1 and CDR2: SGHDT and YYEEEE. CDR3 length: 12 residues. V was pared by 0 bases and J by 5 bases, with 5 bases between. CDR3 bases: TGTGCCAGCAGCTTGGGGTTCGAGACCCAGTACTTC. Its translation is CASSLGFETQYF.

V gene TRBV4-2 combines with J gene TRBJ2-2, with D possibly being TRBD1 or TRBD2 (5 bases each). The CDR3 length is 16 residues. The V and J ends lost 4 bases and 5 bases respectively, with 17 bases between them. Germline CDR1 and CDR2: LGHNA and YNFKEQ. The CDR3 DNA reads TGTGCCAGCAGCCCCACTAGGACGGACACTACCGGGGAGCTGTTTTTT. Amino acids: CASSPTRTDTTGELFF.

In regard to this clone: The junction differs from germline at one of its ends, possibly a read error. V is TRBV15 and J is TRBJ1-2; D is possibly TRBD1 (6 bases). The CDR3 is 11 amino acids. From germline, CDR1 is LNHNV and CDR2 YYDKDF (reference sequence). DNA of the CDR3: TGTGCCGCCAGCAAAGGGGGTGGCTACACCTTC. Amino acids: CAASKGGGYTF.

The V and J genes are TRBV7-2 and TRBJ2-5, with D hard to call. This CDR3 spans 12 amino acids. Germline V gene sequence: CDR1 SGHTA, CDR2 FQGNSA. V was shortened by 3 bases and J by 7 bases, with 9 bases between the two germline ends. The CDR3 is CASSFTTPTQYF. In DNA, the CDR3 is TGTGCCAGCAGCTTTACCACCCCGACCCAGTACTTC.

The chain carries TRBV29-1 and TRBJ1-2; D call uncertain. Germline CDR1 is SQVTM and CDR2 is ANQGSEA. V dropped 7 bases and J dropped 4 bases, with 16 bases sitting between them. The CDR3 has 13 residues. CDR3 nucleotides: TGCAGCGCTCGGGCAGCTTCTATCTATGGCTACACCTTC. Translation: CSARAASIYGYTF.

This rearrangement joins TRBV7-9 to TRBJ1-4, with D maybe TRBD1 (6 bases). Trimming removed 4 bases from V and 2 bases from J, with 11 bases in between. CDR3 length equals 15 residues. Germline loops: CDR1 SEHNR, CDR2 FQNEAQ (reference sequence). In DNA form, the CDR3 reads TGTGCCAGCAGCTACAGGGTCAGGACTAATGAAAAACTGTTTTTT. Amino acid sequence: CASSYRVRTNEKLFF.

The CDR3 protein is CASSRSRGQGYTF. The CDR3 DNA reads as TGTGCCAGCAGCCGCTCTCGGGGGCAGGGCTACACCTTC. This chain uses TRBV6-5 with TRBJ1-2; perhaps TRBD1 as D (6 bases). CDR1 MNHEY and CDR2 SVGAGI come from the germline V gene. This CDR3 has 13 residues. V was pared by 6 bases and J by 8 bases, with 16 bases between.

The chain employs TRBV18 and TRBJ2-1; no reliable D call. Germline V gene lookup returns CDR1 KGHSH and CDR2 LQKENI. Trimming took off 2 bases at V and 6 bases at J, with 8 bases between the two ends. This CDR3 is 13 amino acids long. The CDR3 DNA sequence: TGTGCCAGCTCACCAGCAACAAGCAATGAGCAGTTCTTC. Protein sequence: CASSPATSNEQFF.

The rearrangement uses TRBV6-5 and TRBJ2-1, with a weak D call TRBD1 (6 bases). Germline assignment: CDR1 MNHEY and CDR2 SVGAGI. CDR3 size: 13 residues. V lost 8 bases to trimming and J lost 4 bases, with 12 bases between them. The CDR3 spells CASSTDSYNEQFF. CDR3 sequence (DNA): TGTGCCAGCTCTACGGACAGTTACAATGAGCAGTTCTTC.

The chain carries TRBV29-1 and TRBJ1-2; D remains unclear. Trimming left V 7 bases short and J 1 base short, with 13 bases between. Germline V gene data show CDR1 as SQVTM and CDR2 as ANQGSEA. The CDR3 covers 13 residues. The CDR3 bases are TGCAGCGGTTCGGTGGGCCTTAACTATGGCTACACCTTC. Translated, it gives CSGSVGLNYGYTF.

The rearrangement joins TRBV6-5 to TRBJ2-1; no definite D call. Germline values: CDR1 MNHEY, CDR2 SVGAGI. The CDR3 contains 13 residues. The V end was cut by 2 bases, the J end by 4 bases, with 6 bases between. CDR3 sequence: CASSYRPYNEQFF. The CDR3 DNA sequence: TGTGCCAGCAGTTACAGGCCGTACAATGAGCAGTTCTTC.

This chain connects TRBV4-3 to TRBJ1-6; tentative D call: TRBD1 (5 bases). CDR3 length: 15 amino acids. Between the trimmed V and J ends, which lost 2 bases and 7 bases, there was a span of 12 bases. The germline gives CDR1 LGHNA, CDR2 YSLEER. The CDR3 DNA sequence: TGCGCCAGCAGCCAATTTCCCAGGGCAAATTCACCCCTCCACTTT. Its protein is CASSQFPRANSPLHF.

The chain recombines TRBV4-3 with TRBJ1-2; D may be TRBD1 (6 bases). The length of the CDR3 is 17 residues. V was pared by 0 bases and J by 2 bases, with 16 bases between. In germline, CDR1 is LGHNA, CDR2 YSLEER. DNA of the CDR3: TGCGCCAGCAGCCAAGAGTCGGGGGCCTCCGGAAACTATGGCTACACCTTC. Amino acids: CASSQESGASGNYGYTF.

The gene calls are TRBV18 and TRBJ2-1; D is possibly TRBD1 or TRBD2 (5 bases each). V was clipped by 6 bases and J by 5 bases, with 11 bases between them. There are 13 residues in the CDR3. The V gene's germline CDR1 is KGHSH and CDR2 LQKENI. The chain's CDR3 is CASSGRYNNEQFF. Here the CDR3 DNA reads TGTGCCAGCTCGGGACGGTATAACAATGAGCAGTTCTTC.

About this clone: One end of the junction is discordant with germline, which a read error may explain. This CDR3 is also generated by other DNA sequences in the sample. The chain carries TRBV19 and TRBJ2-7; 9 nucleotides line up with TRBD2. This CDR3 has 15 amino acids. The germline V gene encodes CDR1 LNHDA and CDR2 SQIVND (reference sequence). The CDR3 is CASSPIAGAMYEQYF. The CDR3 DNA reads TGTGCCAGTAGTCCGATAGCGGGAGCAATGTACGAGCAGTACTTT.

The table lists this clone with a count of one. The chain combines TRBV6-1 with TRBJ2-3, with D perhaps TRBD2 (7 bases). With 4 bases removed from V and 0 bases from J, the gap between germline ends came to 14 bases. This CDR3 is 16 amino acids long. The V gene's germline CDR1 is MNHNS and CDR2 SASEGT. CDR3 DNA sequence: TGTGCCAGCAGTGCCAGGGCGGGGGCTAGCACAGATACGCAGTATTTT. Protein: CASSARAGASTDTQYF.

This chain joins TRBV19 and TRBJ2-2, with D perhaps TRBD2 (6 bases). This CDR3 has 16 residues. The germline V gene has CDR1 LNHDA and CDR2 SQIVND (reference sequence). The V and J ends lost 5 bases and 7 bases respectively, with 20 bases between them. The CDR3 sequence: CASSPLARNGGGELFF. The CDR3, as DNA: TGTGCCAGTAGTCCACTGGCCAGGAACGGGGGCGGGGAGCTGTTTTTT.

This clone showed up just once. V gene TRBV28 combines with J gene TRBJ1-1; D possibly corresponds to TRBD1 (5 bases). V lost 3 bases, J lost 0 bases, and 8 bases lay in between. Germline V gene lookup returns CDR1 MDHEN and CDR2 SYDVKM. The CDR3 loop spans 14 amino acids. The CDR3 loop reads CASSFRQLNTEAFF. CDR3 in DNA: TGTGCCAGCAGTTTTCGACAGCTGAACACTGAAGCTTTCTTT.

This clone has just a few counts. J is TRBJ2-1 and V is TRBV19; 11 bases fit TRBD2. Germline CDR1 reads LNHDA; CDR2 reads SQIVND (reference sequence). V gave up 6 bases and J gave up 3 bases; unmatched junction bases: 4. The CDR3 spans 15 residues. CDR3 nucleotide sequence: TGTGCCAGTAGCCCCGGGACTAGCGGCTACAATGAGCAGTTCTTC. Its protein product is CASSPGTSGYNEQFF. Supplemented by reference TRBV19 and TRBJ2-1, the full variable domain reads DGGITQSPKYLFRKEGQNVTLSCEQNLNHDAMYWYRQDPGQGLRLIYYSQIVNDFQKGDIAEGYSVSREKKESFPLTVTSAQKNPTAFYLCASSPGTSGYNEQFFGPGTRLTVL.

This chain connects TRBV10-3 to TRBJ2-2, with D possibly matching TRBD2 (6 bases). The CDR3 runs to 14 residues. Germline V gene data show CDR1 as ENHRY and CDR2 as SYGVKD. Trimming left V 5 bases short and J 3 bases short, with 10 bases between. CDR3 sequence: CAISRGEDTGELFF. The CDR3 coding sequence is TGTGCCATCAGTCGAGGGGAGGACACCGGGGAGCTGTTTTTT.

The chain carries TRBV7-9 and TRBJ2-7; D not resolved. V lost 2 bases and J lost 1, with 0 bases in between. The germline gives CDR1 SEHNR, CDR2 FQNEAQ (reference sequence). The CDR3 runs 11 residues. CDR3 DNA sequence: TGTGCCAGCAGCTTATCCTACGAGCAGTACTTC. Its translation: CASSLSYEQYF.

The count of this clone is one. The rearrangement uses TRBV13 and TRBJ1-4; the D is unclear. The V end lost 2 bases, the J end lost 0 bases, and 13 bases lay between the germline ends. The CDR3 loop spans 17 amino acids. Germline V lookup: CDR1 PRHDT, CDR2 FYEKMQ (reference sequence). CDR3 sequence reads: CASSLYAKGSTNEKLFF. CDR3 bases: TGTGCCAGCAGCTTATATGCGAAGGGTTCAACTAATGAAAAACTGTTTTTT.

This clone was recorded once. The rearrangement links TRBV24-1 to TRBJ1-2; TRBD1 agrees at 8 bases. CDR3 length: 13 amino acids. The germline V gene has CDR1 KGHDR and CDR2 SFDVKD. V lost 9 bases and J lost 2; bases outside the gene matches: 4. CDR3 in amino acids: CATGGDRNYGYTF. The CDR3 nucleotides are TGTGCCACCGGGGGGGACAGGAACTATGGCTACACCTTC.

V and J are TRBV2 and TRBJ1-2; possible D gene TRBD1, 5 bases. The germline V and J ends were trimmed by 2 bases and 4 bases, with 17 bases remaining between them. Germline V lookup: CDR1 SNHLY, CDR2 FYNNEI. The length of the CDR3 is 16 residues. CDR3 nucleotides: TGTGCCAGCAGTGAATCCGAACCGTACGGGGCCTATGGCTACACCTTC. Translation: CASSESEPYGAYGYTF.

The chain combines TRBV10-3 with TRBJ2-7, with 7 nucleotides matching TRBD1. V lost 2 bases and J lost 2; bases outside the gene matches: 6. The CDR3 sequence is 15 residues long. Germline CDR1 is ENHRY and CDR2 is SYGVKD. CDR3 DNA: TGTGCCATCAGTGAGGCCTTGGACAGGCCCTACGAGCAGTACTTC. This encodes CAISEALDRPYEQYF.

This chain uses TRBV20-1 with TRBJ1-1; TRBD1 is a possible D gene (5 bases). The germline V gene encodes CDR1 DFQATT and CDR2 SNEGSKA (reference sequence). The CDR3 has 14 residues. V was trimmed by 3 bases and J by 5 bases, leaving 16 bases between them. The CDR3 sequence: CSASVVGARTEAFF. CDR3 bases: TGCAGTGCTAGTGTCGTAGGGGCCCGGACTGAAGCTTTCTTT.

The chain links TRBV3-1 (or the pseudogene TRBV3-2) to TRBJ1-1; no definite D call. V was shortened by 0 bases and J by 1 base, with 9 bases between the two germline ends. Germline V CDR1 and CDR2: LGHDT, YNNKEL (reference sequence). The CDR3 totals 15 residues. For the CDR3, the DNA is TGTGCCAGCAGCCAAGAAGGCCACTGGAACACTGAAGCTTTCTTT. Residues: CASSQEGHWNTEAFF.

This chain uses TRBV7-3 with TRBJ2-1; D ambiguous. Trimming cost V 5 bases and J 7 bases, with 24 bases left between them. CDR3 size: 17 residues. Looked up from germline, CDR1 is SGHTA and CDR2 is FQGTGA. The CDR3 is CASSTHLESPPWNEQFF. As DNA, the CDR3 is TGTGCCAGCAGCACCCATCTAGAGTCCCCGCCCTGGAATGAGCAGTTCTTC.

The chain is built from TRBV4-2 and TRBJ1-1; no clear D. The CDR3 spans 15 residues. V was cut by 3 bases and J by 5 bases, with 16 bases left in between. CDR1 LGHNA and CDR2 YNFKEQ come from the germline V gene. In DNA, the CDR3 is TGTGCCAGCAGCCAGAGAGTGGTAGGCTTAACTGAAGCTTTCTTT. Its protein product is CASSQRVVGLTEAFF.

This clone was seen just once. The chain employs TRBV7-6 and TRBJ1-2; no clear D. Trimming took 1 base from V and 2 from J, leaving 17 bases between them. The CDR3 has 17 residues. CDR1 SGHVS and CDR2 FNYEAQ come from the germline V gene. CDR3 sequence reads: CASSLVSARSANYGYTF. CDR3 nucleotide sequence: TGTGCCAGCAGCTTAGTATCGGCCAGGTCCGCGAACTATGGCTACACCTTC.

The chain is built from TRBV6-2 or TRBV6-3 and TRBJ2-2; 7 bases map to TRBD1. This CDR3 has 18 amino acids. Germline V CDR1 and CDR2: MNHEY, SVGEGT. The J segment lost 2 bases and the V segment lost 3 bases, leaving 12 bases of the junction unmatched. The CDR3 DNA sequence: TGTGCCAGCAGTTATAACGCCCGACAGGGCGGTAACACCGGGGAGCTGTTTTTT. Its translation: CASSYNARQGGNTGELFF.